The clone carrying this TCR beta chain was counted between two and nine times. Antigen: not known. The sample belongs to a study of shared clonotypes between healthy human individuals. On ten immunoSEQ deep assay plates, unsorted PBMC DNA was sequenced. In the authors' methods: Junction-only immunoSEQ data arrived without quality scores, meaning filtering differed. TCRdb keeps only in-frame clones here, not all; method: immunoSEQ multiplex PCR. V, J and clone size were drawn from that table, and D and trimming were deduced from the DNA. The sample carries 97,000 or so clones, roughly 45% recorded once. Study results and limitations: Researchers sampled only blood; tissue repertoires likely differ.

The CDR3 consists of 14 residues. V was pared by 5 bases and J by 6 bases, with 5 bases of the junction left unmatched. The germline V gene encodes CDR1 MNHEY and CDR2 SMNVEV (reference sequence). This TCR came from a woman in her 40s in good health. Some clones in this sample may be carry-over from other donors' samples. The rearrangement joins TRBV27 to TRBJ1-3; the match to TRBD1 covers 9 bases. Sequenced material: PBMCs. The CDR3 loop reads CASSPRDRVNTIYF. CDR3 DNA: TGTGCCAGCAGTCCCCGGGACAGGGTAAACACCATATATTTT.